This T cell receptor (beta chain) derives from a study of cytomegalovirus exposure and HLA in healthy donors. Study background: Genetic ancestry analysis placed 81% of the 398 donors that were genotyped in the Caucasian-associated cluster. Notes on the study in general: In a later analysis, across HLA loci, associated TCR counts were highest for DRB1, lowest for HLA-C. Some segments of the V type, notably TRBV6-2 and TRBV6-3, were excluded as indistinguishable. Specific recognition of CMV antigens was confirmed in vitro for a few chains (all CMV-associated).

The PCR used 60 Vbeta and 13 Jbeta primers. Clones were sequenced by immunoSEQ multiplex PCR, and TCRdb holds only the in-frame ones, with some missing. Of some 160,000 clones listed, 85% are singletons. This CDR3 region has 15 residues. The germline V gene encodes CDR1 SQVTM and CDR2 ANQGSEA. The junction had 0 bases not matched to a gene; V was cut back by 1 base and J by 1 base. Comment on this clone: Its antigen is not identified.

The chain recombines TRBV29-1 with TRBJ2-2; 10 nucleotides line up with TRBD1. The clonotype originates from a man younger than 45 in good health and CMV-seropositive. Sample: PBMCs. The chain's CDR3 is CSVEGDRGNTGELFF. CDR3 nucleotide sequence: TGCAGCGTTGAAGGGGACAGGGGGAACACCGGGGAGCTGTTTTTT.